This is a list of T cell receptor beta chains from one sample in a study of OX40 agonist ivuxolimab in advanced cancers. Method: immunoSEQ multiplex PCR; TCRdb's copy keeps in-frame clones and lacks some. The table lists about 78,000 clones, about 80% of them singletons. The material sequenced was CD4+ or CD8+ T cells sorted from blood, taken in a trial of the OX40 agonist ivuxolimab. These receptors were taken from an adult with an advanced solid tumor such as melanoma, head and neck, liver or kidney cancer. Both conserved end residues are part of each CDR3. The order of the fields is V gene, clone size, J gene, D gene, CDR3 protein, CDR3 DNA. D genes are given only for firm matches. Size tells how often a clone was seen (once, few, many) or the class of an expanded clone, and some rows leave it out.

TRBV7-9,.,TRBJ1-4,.,CASSHVRGGRGEKLFF,TGTGCCAGCAGTCACGTTCGAGGGGGGCGCGGTGAAAAACTGTTTTTT
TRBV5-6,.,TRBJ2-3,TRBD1,CASSPDRRNTQYF,TGTGCCAGCAGTCCGGACAGGAGGAATACGCAGTATTTT
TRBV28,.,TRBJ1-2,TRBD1,CASSSDRRNGYTF,TGTGCCAGCAGTTCGGACAGGAGAAATGGCTACACCTTC
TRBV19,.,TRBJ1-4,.,CASSISGRDGEKLFF,TGTGCCAGTAGTATATCCGGCAGGGATGGGGAAAAACTGTTTTTT
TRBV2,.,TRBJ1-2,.,CASSLQVIYGYTF,TGTGCCAGCAGTTTACAGGTGATCTATGGCTACACCTTC
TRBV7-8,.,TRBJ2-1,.,CASSSRGASGRQGVF,TGTGCCAGCAGCTCCAGAGGGGCTAGCGGGCGCCAGGGGGTCTTC
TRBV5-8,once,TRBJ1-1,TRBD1,CASSRDRNTEAFF,TGTGCCAGCAGCCGGGACAGGAACACTGAAGCTTTCTTT
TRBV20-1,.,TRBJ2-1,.,CSAGGNEQFF,TGCAGTGCAGGGGGGAATGAGCAGTTCTTC
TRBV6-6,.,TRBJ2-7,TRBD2,CASTTSGSQTASQYF,TGTGCCAGCACCACTAGCGGGAGTCAAACCGCCTCGCAGTACTTC
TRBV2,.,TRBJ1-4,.,CASNRREGTNEKLFF,TGTGCCAGCAACAGGAGGGAGGGAACTAATGAAAAACTGTTTTTT
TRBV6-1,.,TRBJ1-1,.,CASSEELLRVTEAFF,TGTGCCAGCAGTGAAGAGCTCCTGCGCGTTACTGAAGCTTTCTTT
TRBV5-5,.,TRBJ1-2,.,CASSLSAASATNYGYTF,TGTGCCAGCAGCCTTTCCGCCGCCTCGGCCACTAACTATGGCTACACCTTC
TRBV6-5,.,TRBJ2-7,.,CASSYRIDRTYEQYF,TGTGCCAGCAGTTACCGTATCGACAGAACCTACGAGCAGTACTTC
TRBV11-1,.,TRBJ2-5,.,CASSSLARETQYF,TGTGCCAGCAGCTCACTCGCCAGAGAGACCCAGTACTTC
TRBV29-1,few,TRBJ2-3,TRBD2,CSVRTSGSLDTQYF,TGCAGCGTGCGGACTAGCGGGAGCTTAGATACGCAGTATTTT
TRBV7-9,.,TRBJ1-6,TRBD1,CASSPWTGGRFSPLHF,TGTGCCAGCAGCCCCTGGACAGGGGGCCGTTTTTCACCCCTCCACTTT
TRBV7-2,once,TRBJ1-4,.,CASSLRRGSEKLFF,TGTGCCAGCAGCTTGCGGAGGGGGAGTGAAAAACTGTTTTTT
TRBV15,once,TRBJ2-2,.,CATSRDKTSANTGELFF,TGTGCCACCAGCAGAGATAAAACATCTGCGAACACCGGGGAGCTGTTTTTT
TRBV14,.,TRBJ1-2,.,CASSQDGFQAYYGYTF,TGTGCCAGCAGCCAAGATGGGTTTCAGGCGTACTATGGCTACACCTTC
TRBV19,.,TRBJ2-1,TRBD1,CASTRDRGVNEQFF,TGTGCCAGTACGCGGGACAGGGGGGTCAATGAGCAGTTCTTC
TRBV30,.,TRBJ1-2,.,CAWSKSSGRSGYTF,TGTGCCTGGAGTAAAAGCTCAGGGAGATCTGGCTACACCTTC
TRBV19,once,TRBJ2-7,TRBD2,CASSWRTSGSDEQYF,TGTGCCAGTAGTTGGAGGACTAGCGGGAGCGACGAGCAGTACTTC
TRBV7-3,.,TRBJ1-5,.,CASSVMEVGNNQPQHF,TGTGCCAGCAGCGTTATGGAGGTAGGGAACAATCAGCCCCAGCATTTT
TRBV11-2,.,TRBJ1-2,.,CASSSVRGDYGYTF,TGTGCCAGCAGCTCCGTCAGGGGCGATTATGGCTACACCTTC
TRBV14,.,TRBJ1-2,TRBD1,CASNPMTGSNYGYTF,TGTGCCAGCAACCCAATGACAGGGTCGAACTATGGCTACACCTTC
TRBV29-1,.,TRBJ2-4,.,CSVAGQGLRGGDIQYF,TGCAGCGTTGCGGGTCAGGGGTTGCGCGGAGGCGACATTCAGTACTTC
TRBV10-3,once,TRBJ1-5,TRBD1,CAIWDRGRGSNQPQHF,TGTGCCATATGGGACAGGGGGCGCGGTAGCAATCAGCCCCAGCATTTT